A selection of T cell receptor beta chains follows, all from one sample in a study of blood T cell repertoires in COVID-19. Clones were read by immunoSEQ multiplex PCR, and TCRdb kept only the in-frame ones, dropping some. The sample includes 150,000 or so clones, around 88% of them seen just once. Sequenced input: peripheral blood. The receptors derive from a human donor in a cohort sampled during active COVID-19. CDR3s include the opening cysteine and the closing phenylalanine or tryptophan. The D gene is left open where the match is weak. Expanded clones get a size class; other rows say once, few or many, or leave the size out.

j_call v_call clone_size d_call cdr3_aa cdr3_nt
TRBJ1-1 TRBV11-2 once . CASSQGRNTEAFF TGTGCCAGCAGCCAAGGGAGGAACACTGAAGCTTTCTTT
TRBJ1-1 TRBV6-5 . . CASAGDKSNTEAFF TGTGCCAGCGCCGGGGACAAGTCGAACACTGAAGCTTTCTTT
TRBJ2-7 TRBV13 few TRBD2 CASSFGGGRATISSYEQYF TGTGCCAGCAGCTTTGGCGGGGGTAGGGCGACGATTTCCTCCTACGAGCAGTACTTC
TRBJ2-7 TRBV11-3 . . CASSPIAVGEQYF TGTGCCAGCAGCCCTATAGCGGTGGGCGAGCAGTACTTC
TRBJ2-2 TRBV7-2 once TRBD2 CASSSPGLATGELFF TGTGCCAGCAGCTCCCCGGGACTAGCAACCGGGGAGCTGTTTTTT
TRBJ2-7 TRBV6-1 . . CASSVAVGSSYEQYF TGTGCCAGCAGTGTAGCAGTAGGGAGCTCCTACGAGCAGTACTTC
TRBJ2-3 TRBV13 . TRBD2 CASPFTLGGRADTQYF TGTGCCAGTCCCTTCACTTTGGGCGGGAGGGCGGATACGCAGTATTTT
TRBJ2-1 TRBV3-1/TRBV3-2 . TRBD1 CASSQGWQSWDSYNHNEQFF TGTGCCAGCAGCCAAGGCTGGCAGTCTTGGGACAGTTACAACCACAATGAGCAGTTCTTC
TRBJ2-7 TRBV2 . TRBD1 CASTMTGEQYF TGTGCCAGCACTATGACAGGGGAGCAGTACTTC
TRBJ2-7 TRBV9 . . CASSVGTGAYEQYF TGTGCCAGCAGCGTAGGCACGGGAGCGTACGAGCAGTACTTC